This TCR beta chain originates from a study of monozygotic twins with inflammatory bowel disease (dated by TCRdb to the late 2010s). Study-level background: A total of 28 monozygotic twin pairs were included in the full study, comprising nine German pairs (four IBD-concordant, five IBD-discordant) and 19 IBD-discordant Danish pairs. The search for disease-associated traits relied mainly on comparing, within discordant pairs, IBD patients with their genetically identical healthy co-twins. Each individual had, on average, about 151 000 unique TCRalpha sequences and 181 000 unique TCRbeta sequences available for analysis. Summary of the overall study and its limitations: TCRbeta repertoire diversity, by inverse Simpson index, was decreased in IBD patients compared with their healthy co-twins. The results gave no support for a single strong signal or clonotype linked to IBD. Because patients were on differing immunosuppressive treatments, the repertoires may have picked up extra background noise and inter-individual variability. Repertoire similarity did not differ between concordant and discordant twins, which could be due to limited statistical power. Distinction between different T cell subtypes could not be achieved in the analysis. Fewer clonotypes were shared with other individuals by IBD patients than by healthy twins, most markedly in patients showing signs of disease activity.

The library was built by means of 5' RACE. For each TCR library, 3,500 to 4,500 ng of total RNA was used. For each sample, cDNA was synthesized in eight separate reactions using SMARTScribe reverse transcriptase. During cDNA synthesis, unique molecular identifiers containing a 6-nucleotide sample barcode were introduced by template switching. Amplification of TCRalpha and TCRbeta cDNA involved two nested PCRs of approximately 16 and 9 cycles, and each PCR was followed by bead purification. Before amplification, the cDNA was treated with uracil DNA-glycosylase and purified using the QIAquick PCR purification kit. In the second PCR, Illumina TruSeq-compatible adapters and sample-specific barcodes were added. TapeStation and Qubit were used to check library quality and concentration, and roughly 4.6 ng of each library was pooled. The pooled libraries were sequenced with 2 x 100 bp reads and custom sequencing primers on an Illumina HiSeq2500 single-index Rapid Run. The authors processed their data as follows. MiGEC version 1.2.6 was used for UMI-based consensus assembly to correct PCR and sequencing errors. MiXCR version 2.1.1 handled V(D)J alignment, clonotype assembly and CDR3 extraction. Normalisation of gene usage, clonotype sharing and MAIT/NKT TCR abundance was achieved by analysing the top 1000, 10 000 and 20 000 clonotypes per sample. Diversity was computed as the inverse Simpson index with the vegan R package after downsampling to 27 000 UMIs. Statistical testing used paired Mann-Whitney U tests on the discordant twin pairs and applied Benjamini-Hochberg correction for multiple testing. Reads reprocessed by TCRdb are summarized as one entry per CDR3 protein sequence, and DNA is absent. TCRdb assigned the V and J calls; the authors' analysis was not used. The sample table holds about 300,000 distinct CDR3 sequences. The ten top clones hold 5.6% of the sample.

From each donor, a 2.5 ml peripheral blood sample was drawn into PAXgene tubes and stored at -80 degrees C. Without any T cell sorting, total RNA was extracted from whole blood using the PAXgene blood miRNA kit on an automated QIAcube. Peripheral blood from monozygotic twin pairs concordant or discordant for inflammatory bowel disease was subjected to deep TCRalpha and TCRbeta repertoire profiling with unique molecular barcoding. For every twin pair, smoking habits were documented, and each individual was categorised as a current, former or never smoker. Regarding this clonotype: Its cognate antigen has yet to be identified.

Per the germline V gene (reference sequence), GTSNPN is the CDR1 and SVGIG is the CDR2. There are 19 amino acids in the CDR3, from cysteine to phenylalanine inclusive. No DNA is given. The specimen sequenced was blood. The sequence joins TRBV30 to TRBJ2-7; TCRdb outputs TRBD2, but without DNA this stays unchecked. This sequence was found in a human donor with ulcerative colitis or Crohn's disease, or a healthy co-twin of an affected twin (not recorded which). This receptor carries the CDR3 CAWSVPWTRRLAGSYEQYF.